The 17 T cell receptor beta chains listed next were all sequenced from one sample in a study of CD8 T cells in ankylosing spondylitis. One entry per CDR3 protein results from TCRdb running MiXCR on the 5' RACE reads. Of 390,000 or so distinct CDR3 sequences in the sample, around 22% were seen once. These receptors are not linked to any known antigen. Overall study findings and caveats: A TCR beta motif made of fewer than 10 highly homologous variants seemed typical of ankylosing spondylitis blood.

The sequenced material came from blood, either unsorted or a sorted T cell fraction (not recorded which). Receptors originate from a male donor with ankylosing spondylitis.

This clonotype was detected a few times. This chain uses TRBV24-1 with TRBJ2-3; maybe TRBD1 (5 bases). CDR1 is KGHDR, CDR2 SFDVKD, per germline. The V end was cut by 6 bases, the J end by 1 base, with 13 bases between. This CDR3 region has 15 residues. The CDR3 sequence is CATSRGSPRTDTQYF. CDR3 nucleotide sequence: TGTGCCACCAGTAGGGGTTCCCCCCGCACAGATACGCAGTATTTT.

In this sample, this clonotype turned up many times. The chain joins TRBV12-3 or TRBV12-4 to TRBJ2-7, with TRBD1 matching 11 bases. The trim removed 1 base at V and 7 bases at J, leaving 0 bases unmatched. This CDR3 region has 13 residues. The DNA for the CDR3 is TGTGCCAGCAGTTTAGGGGACAGGGGGGAGCAGTACTTC. Translation gives CASSLGDRGEQYF.

This clonotype was observed a handful of times. The gene calls are TRBV11-1 and TRBJ1-1, with 7 bases matching TRBD1. Unmatched junction bases numbered 2, after V lost 3 bases and J lost 1 base. This CDR3 has 14 amino acids. CDR1 SGHAT and CDR2 FQDESV come from the germline V gene (reference sequence). The CDR3 loop reads CASSLGTENTEAFF. The DNA of the CDR3 is TGTGCCAGCAGCTTGGGGACAGAGAACACTGAAGCTTTCTTT.

V usage is TRBV29-1 and J usage is TRBJ2-2; perhaps TRBD2 as D (7 bases). Trimming removed 0 bases from V and 7 bases from J, with 12 bases in between. The CDR3 consists of 14 residues. Germline-derived CDR1 and CDR2 are SQVTM and ANQGSEA. In DNA, the CDR3 is TGCAGCGTTGAAGAAGGAGGGGGGGGCGGGGAGCTGTTTTTT. Amino acids: CSVEEGGGGGELFF.

The chain carries TRBV28 and TRBJ2-5; D is ambiguous. The V gene's germline CDR1 is MDHEN and CDR2 SYDVKM. V dropped 8 bases and J dropped 5 bases, with 15 bases sitting between them. CDR3 length: 13 residues. The CDR3 nucleotides read TGTGCCAGCTTTGACGGTACGAGTGAGACCCAGTACTTC. Its translation: CASFDGTSETQYF.

The chain carries TRBV7-2 and TRBJ2-4; either TRBD1 or TRBD2 may fit D (5 bases each). Germline lookup yields CDR1 SGHTA and CDR2 FQGNSA. The CDR3 sequence is 14 residues long. V was shortened by 5 bases and J by 4 bases, with 12 bases between the two germline ends. The CDR3 sequence: CASSPGTVKNIQYF. The CDR3 DNA is TGTGCCAGCAGCCCCGGGACGGTGAAAAACATTCAGTACTTC.

This clonotype was seen at least ten times. V usage is TRBV29-1 and J usage is TRBJ2-1; 9 bases are shared with TRBD2. The J segment lost 6 bases and the V segment lost 8 bases, leaving 14 bases of the junction unmatched. This CDR3 contains 15 residues. The V gene's germline CDR1 is SQVTM and CDR2 ANQGSEA. The CDR3 DNA reads as TGCAGCTCCAGTGGATTAGCGGGAGTGGTCAATGAGCAGTTCTTC. This gives the protein CSSSGLAGVVNEQFF.

The chain joins TRBV2 to TRBJ1-4; the D gene is possibly TRBD1 (6 bases). In germline, CDR1 is SNHLY, CDR2 FYNNEI. The CDR3 length is 13 residues. Trimming took 4 bases from V and 5 from J, leaving 8 bases between them. CDR3 region: CASSVDRNEKLFF. The CDR3 bases are TGTGCCAGCAGTGTGGACAGAAATGAAAAACTGTTTTTT. Full variable domain (remainder filled in from reference TRBV2 and TRBJ1-4): EPEVTQTPSHQVTQMGQEVILRCVPISNHLYFYWYRQILGQKVEFLVSFYNNEISEKSEIFDDQFSVERPDGSNFTLKIRSTKLEDSAMYFCASSVDRNEKLFFGSGTQLSVL.

The chain joins TRBV6-2 or TRBV6-3 to TRBJ1-5; unclear D gene. CDR3 length: 16 amino acids. Trimming left V 2 bases short and J 0 bases short, with 11 bases between. The germline V gene encodes CDR1 MNHEY and CDR2 SVGEGT. The CDR3: CASSYRAPGSNQPQHF. As DNA, the CDR3 is TGTGCCAGCAGTTACAGGGCCCCCGGTAGCAATCAGCCCCAGCATTTT.

The gene calls are TRBV9 and TRBJ2-2; perhaps TRBD2 as D (7 bases). Germline V gene data show CDR1 as SGDLS and CDR2 as YYNGEE. V gave up 5 bases and J gave up 4 bases, with 12 bases separating them. The CDR3 is 14 residues long. The CDR3, as DNA: TGTGCCAGCAGGAGGGGGGGGAGCACCGGGGAGCTGTTTTTT. This sequence encodes CASRRGGSTGELFF.

The chain joins TRBV10-2 to TRBJ1-5, with a possible D match to TRBD1 (5 bases). Germline V gene lookup returns CDR1 WSHSY and CDR2 SAAADI. The CDR3 runs 14 residues. V gave up 0 bases and J gave up 10 bases, with 13 bases separating them. CDR3 sequence (DNA): TGCGCCAGCAGTGAGTCGAAGGGGCGTGAACCCCAGCATTTT. It specifies CASSESKGREPQHF.

This clonotype was detected only a few times. The chain links TRBV20-1 to TRBJ2-2; 7 nucleotides agree with TRBD2. With 6 bases clipped from V and 0 bases from J, the junction kept 10 bases outside the gene matches. This CDR3 is 16 amino acids long. Germline loops: CDR1 DFQATT, CDR2 SNEGSKA (reference sequence). CDR3 region: CSAPSGELANTGELFF. The CDR3 DNA follows: TGCAGTGCGCCGAGCGGGGAACTCGCGAACACCGGGGAGCTGTTTTTT.

This clonotype has just a few counts. The gene calls are TRBV12-3 or TRBV12-4 and TRBJ1-5; no clear D. The CDR3 length is 14 residues. Trimming stripped 5 bases from V and 7 bases from J, with 15 bases between. CDR3 region: CASSTRRTWQPQHF. Written as DNA, the CDR3 is TGTGCCAGCAGTACACGACGGACGTGGCAGCCCCAGCATTTT.

This clonotype has a handful of counts. The chain is built from TRBV7-6 and TRBJ2-7, with 10 positions matching TRBD1. CDR3 length: 16 residues. After removal of 5 bases from V and 1 base from J, the junction contained 8 bases not matched to a gene. The germline V gene encodes CDR1 SGHVS and CDR2 FNYEAQ. The CDR3 loop is CASSASRTGGSYEQYF. CDR3 bases: TGTGCCAGCAGCGCCTCGAGGACAGGGGGGTCCTACGAGCAGTACTTC.

CDR3 residues: CASSLDSGSQETQYF. CDR3 nucleotides: TGTGCCAGCAGCCTTGATAGCGGTTCTCAAGAGACCCAGTACTTC. V gene TRBV4-2 combines with J gene TRBJ2-5, with D perhaps TRBD2 (6 bases). The CDR3 is made up of 15 amino acids. V shed 4 bases and J shed 2 bases, with 14 bases lying between them. Germline lookup yields CDR1 LGHNA and CDR2 YNFKEQ.

This clonotype was counted only a few times. This rearrangement joins TRBV3-1 to TRBJ2-5; TRBD2 matches 15 bases. The junction had 11 bases not matched to a gene; V was cut back by 5 bases and J by 7 bases. CDR3 size: 17 residues. Per the germline V gene, CDR1 is LGHDT and CDR2 is YNNKEL (reference sequence). DNA of the CDR3: TGTGCCAGCAGCTCATCGGCCGGGACTAGCGGGAGGAGGACCCAGTACTTC. Its translation: CASSSSAGTSGRRTQYF.

The rearrangement links TRBV11-3 to TRBJ2-2; 7 bases line up with TRBD2. V lost 3 bases, J lost 0 bases, and 1 base stayed unmatched. The CDR3 is 15 amino acids. The germline V gene encodes CDR1 SGHNT and CDR2 YENEEA. The CDR3 region is CASSLGGSNTGELFF. The CDR3, as DNA: TGTGCCAGCAGCTTGGGAGGGTCGAACACCGGGGAGCTGTTTTTT.